This T cell receptor (beta chain) was recorded in a study of cytomegalovirus exposure and HLA in healthy donors. There were likely unrecorded immune exposures, though donors were nominally healthy when sampled. With 60 Vbeta and 13 Jbeta primers, the PCR was carried out. Clones were sequenced by immunoSEQ multiplex PCR, and TCRdb holds only the in-frame ones, with some missing. The table has 140,000 or so clones, over 60% seen once. This CDR3 is 14 amino acids long. From germline, CDR1 is SGHVS and CDR2 FNYEAQ. With V trimmed by 2 bases and J by 6 bases, 3 bases remained unmatched. Sample: PBMCs. The TCR sequence derives from a man aged 35-49 years in good health and CMV-seronegative. J is TRBJ2-3 and V is TRBV7-6, with 9 positions matching TRBD1. Written as DNA, the CDR3 is TGTGCCAGCAGCTTATCGACAGGGGGGGATACGCAGTATTTT. It specifies CASSLSTGGDTQYF.